This TCR beta chain was documented in a study of shared clonotypes between healthy human individuals. Overall study results and limits: Larger richness was generally estimated for naive than memory subsets.

Of note for this clone: Antigen: not known.

Naive CD8 populations comprised CD45RO-negative cells positively selected for CCR7, excluding terminally differentiated effector memory CD45RA+ cells. Every one of the donors was a Caucasian adult that lived in Nashville, Tennessee. V shed 10 bases, J shed 2 bases, and the junction held 13 bases outside the gene matches. The germline V gene encodes CDR1 SNHLY and CDR2 FYNNEI. This CDR3 is 17 amino acids long. The assay was run at deep level. Per the original methods: Sequence data from immunoSEQ were junction-only and lacked quality scores; consequently, filtering differed. TCRdb's copy holds only in-frame clones and misses some; the assay was immunoSEQ multiplex PCR. That table supplies the V and J calls and clone size; D and trimming were determined from the DNA. The table includes about 2,100,000 clones, 93% detected once.

Sequencing input: naive CD8+ T cells from PBMCs. The TCR sequence derives from a man aged 18 to 29 in good health. Some clones in this sample may be carry-over from other donors' samples. This chain connects TRBV2 to TRBJ2-7, with TRBD2 matching over 14 bases. In DNA form, the CDR3 reads TGTGCCACAAGCCGGCCCGAGGGACTAGCGGGGGCCTACGAGCAGTACTTC. As protein: CATSRPEGLAGAYEQYF.